Following are 9 T cell receptor beta chains from one sample sequenced in a study of T cell changes during pregnancy in multiple sclerosis. Profiling relied on immunoSEQ multiplex PCR, and the TCRdb table lists in-frame clones only, not all of them. The sample consists of 35,000 to 45,000 clones, about nine tenths of them appearing once. The source was peripheral blood, collected in the second trimester of pregnancy. Receptors were obtained from a female donor in good health, enrolled as a control in a pregnancy study.

The V and J genes are TRBV7-9 and TRBJ2-7; no definite D call. V was cut by 4 bases and J by 3 bases, with 4 bases left in between. The CDR3 length is 11 residues. CDR1 and CDR2 from the germline V gene are SEHNR and FQNEAQ (reference sequence). CDR3 protein: CASSYYYEQYF. The CDR3 coding sequence is TGTGCCAGCAGCTACTACTACGAGCAGTACTTC.

The rearrangement joins TRBV7-8 to TRBJ2-1; the match to TRBD2 covers 16 bases. V dropped 2 bases and J dropped 13; count of bases not matched to a gene: 5. Per the germline V gene, CDR1 is SGHVS and CDR2 is FQNEAQ. The CDR3 totals 15 residues. CDR3 sequence (DNA): TGTGCCAGCAGCTTACCGGGACTAGCGGGGGGGCTTCAGTTCTTC. Translating gives CASSLPGLAGGLQFF. The complete variable domain, with remaining parts taken from reference TRBV7-8 and TRBJ2-1, reads GAGVSQSPRYKVAKRGQDVALRCDPISGHVSLFWYQQALGQGPEFLTYFQNEAQLDKSGLPSDRFFAERPEGSVSTLKIQRTQQEDSAVYLCASSLPGLAGGLQFFGPGTRLTVL.

This clone occurred a few times. Other nucleotide sequences in the sample specify the same CDR3. The CDR3 DNA reads TGTGCCAGCACCGGGGGTACTGAAGCTTTCTTT. Its translation is CASTGGTEAFF. The chain employs TRBV2 and TRBJ1-1; D perhaps matches TRBD1 (5 bases). Germline V lookup: CDR1 SNHLY, CDR2 FYNNEI. CDR3 length: 11 residues. Trimming took 7 bases from V and 5 from J, leaving 8 bases between them.

The chain couples TRBV27 to TRBJ1-1; 11 bases align to TRBD1. Per the germline V gene, CDR1 is MNHEY and CDR2 is SMNVEV (reference sequence). The CDR3 contains 16 residues. Trimming took 6 bases from V and 4 from J; bases not matched to a gene: 10. DNA of the CDR3: TGTGCCAGCAGCTACGGACAGGGGGCTTATCCCACTGAAGCTTTCTTT. Residues: CASSYGQGAYPTEAFF.

The V call is TRBV5-1, the J call TRBJ2-1, with 7 bases aligning to TRBD2. CDR3 length: 17 amino acids. CDR1 SGHRS and CDR2 YFSETQ come from the germline V gene. The V and J ends lost 4 bases and 6 bases, in that order; junction bases with no gene match: 16. In nucleotides, the CDR3 is TGCGCCAGCAGCCCCCTCGGGGAGGGGAGGAGGGTCAATGAGCAGTTCTTC. This codes for CASSPLGEGRRVNEQFF.

This clone was seen just once. V usage is TRBV5-5 and J usage is TRBJ2-7, with D possibly being TRBD1 (6 bases). CDR3 size: 16 residues. The germline V and J ends were trimmed by 4 bases and 2 bases, with 19 bases remaining between them. CDR1 is SGHKS and CDR2 is YYEKEE in the germline V gene (reference sequence). CDR3 residues: CASSLLTGHATYEQYF. CDR3 DNA: TGTGCCAGCAGCCTACTCACGGGACACGCAACCTACGAGCAGTACTTC.

This chain joins TRBV4-3 and TRBJ2-1, with 9 bases lining up with TRBD2. J was trimmed by 5 bases and V by 0 bases; bases with no gene match: 8. The CDR3 contains 17 residues. CDR1 and CDR2 from the germline V gene are LGHNA and YSLEER. The CDR3: CASSQDVWLAGNNEQFF. CDR3 DNA: TGCGCCAGCAGCCAAGATGTTTGGCTAGCGGGGAACAATGAGCAGTTCTTC.

This chain uses TRBV6-1 with TRBJ2-7; D is unresolved. V was cut by 6 bases and J by 0 bases, with 6 bases left in between. This CDR3 has 12 residues. CDR1 and CDR2 (germline): MNHNS, SASEGT. The CDR3 DNA reads TGTGCCAGCAGACAGCACTCCTACGAGCAGTACTTC. Translated, it gives CASRQHSYEQYF.

The chain combines TRBV7-6 with TRBJ2-1; 8 bases are shared with TRBD2. This CDR3 is 15 amino acids long. Trimming took 5 bases from V and 8 from J; bases not matched to a gene: 11. Germline lookup yields CDR1 SGHVS and CDR2 FNYEAQ. The CDR3 nucleotides read TGTGCCAGCAGCCAAGGGACTAGAGCGTTCGATGAGCAGTTCTTC. Its protein is CASSQGTRAFDEQFF.